A single TCR beta chain is shown here with its context. Original data processing: Counts of nucleated cells, estimated from reference gene primer amplification, were obtained. Generated by immunoSEQ multiplex PCR, the TCRdb table keeps only in-frame clones and is missing some. For V, J and clone size, that table is used; D and trimming come from the DNA. This table holds around 130,000 clones, 84% found once. Deletions cut 6 bases from V and 3 bases from J, with 10 bases between. This CDR3 comprises 13 residues. Per the germline V gene, CDR1 is MGHDK and CDR2 is SYGVNS. The entry originates in a study of blood T cell repertoires in COVID-19. Turning to the study itself: The samples span acute and convalescent COVID-19 from the United States, Italy and Spain. PBMCs, B-cell-depleted T cells, or T cells were the source of the cDNA or gDNA that made up the material.

V usage is TRBV25-1 and J usage is TRBJ2-3; D is uncertain. The sequencing input was peripheral blood. This sequence was found in a woman aged 60-70 years with acute or convalescent COVID-19. The CDR3 sequence: CASSPDSTDTQYF. CDR3 coding DNA: TGTGCCAGCAGCCCCGACTCGACAGATACGCAGTATTTT.